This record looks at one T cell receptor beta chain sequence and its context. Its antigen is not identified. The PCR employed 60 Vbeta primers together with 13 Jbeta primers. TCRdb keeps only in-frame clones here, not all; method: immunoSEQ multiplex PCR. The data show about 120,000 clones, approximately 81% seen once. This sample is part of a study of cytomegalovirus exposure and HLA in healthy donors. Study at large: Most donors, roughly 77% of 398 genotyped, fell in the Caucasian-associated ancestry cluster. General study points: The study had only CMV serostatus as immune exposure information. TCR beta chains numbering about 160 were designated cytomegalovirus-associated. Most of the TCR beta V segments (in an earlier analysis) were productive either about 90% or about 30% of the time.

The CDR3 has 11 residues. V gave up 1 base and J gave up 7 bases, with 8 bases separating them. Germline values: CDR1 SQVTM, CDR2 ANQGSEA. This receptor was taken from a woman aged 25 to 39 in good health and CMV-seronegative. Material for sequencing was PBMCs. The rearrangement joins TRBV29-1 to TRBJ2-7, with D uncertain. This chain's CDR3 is CSVEVIREQYF. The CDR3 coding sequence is TGCAGCGTTGAAGTCATACGGGAGCAGTACTTC.